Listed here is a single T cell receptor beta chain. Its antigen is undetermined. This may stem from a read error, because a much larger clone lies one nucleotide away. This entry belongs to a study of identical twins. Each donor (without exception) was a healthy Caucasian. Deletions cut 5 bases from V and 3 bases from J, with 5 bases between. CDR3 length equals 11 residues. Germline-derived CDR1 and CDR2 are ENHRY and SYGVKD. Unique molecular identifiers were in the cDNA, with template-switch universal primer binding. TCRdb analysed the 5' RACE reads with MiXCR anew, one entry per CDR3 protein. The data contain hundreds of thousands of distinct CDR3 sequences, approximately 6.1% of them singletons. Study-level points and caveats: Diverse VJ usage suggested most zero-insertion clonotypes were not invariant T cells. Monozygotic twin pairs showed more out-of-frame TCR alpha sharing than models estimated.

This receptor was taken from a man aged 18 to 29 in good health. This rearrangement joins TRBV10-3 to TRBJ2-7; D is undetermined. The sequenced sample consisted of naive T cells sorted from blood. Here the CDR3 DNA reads TGTGCCATCAGTTGGGGCTACGAGCAGTACTTC. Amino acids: CAISWGYEQYF.